Listed here are 22 T cell receptor beta chains from one sample, sequenced in a study of T-cell reconstitution after alpha-beta-depleted transplantation in children. During its preparation, the TCRbeta library received unique molecular identifiers. TCRdb called the PCR reads again in MiXCR, with one record for every CDR3 protein. The repertoire includes a few hundred thousand distinct CDR3 sequences, roughly 21% of them detected once, and around 3.9% sits in the top ten. The sample consisted of PBMCs from the stem cell graft donor, taken from the stem cell graft. These receptors were collected from a human donor who donated a stem cell graft to a child with acute myeloid leukemia.

The chain recombines TRBV28 with TRBJ2-3; weak D call: TRBD2 (5 bases). CDR1 MDHEN and CDR2 SYDVKM come from the germline V gene. CDR3 length equals 15 residues. The V end was cut by 6 bases, the J end by 1 base, with 14 bases between. The CDR3 loop reads CASSTGGSRTDTQYF. Here the CDR3 DNA reads TGTGCCAGCAGCACGGGCGGGTCCCGCACAGATACGCAGTATTTT.

The chain combines TRBV20-1 with TRBJ2-7, with 8 bases aligning to TRBD2. The CDR3 contains 16 residues. The V and J ends lost 5 bases and 3 bases, in that order; junction bases with no gene match: 15. CDR1 is DFQATT, CDR2 SNEGSKA, per germline (reference sequence). DNA for the CDR3: TGCAGTGCTCCACGGGGCGGGGCTAGCGGGCTCTACGAGCAGTACTTC. Translation gives CSAPRGGASGLYEQYF.

This clonotype was found a few times. The V call is TRBV5-1, the J call TRBJ2-7, with D perhaps TRBD2 (6 bases). V shed 0 bases and J shed 7 bases, with 20 bases lying between them. In germline, CDR1 is SGHRS, CDR2 YFSETQ. This CDR3 is 16 amino acids long. CDR3 in DNA: TGCGCCAGCAGCTTGGCCGGGGGACTCGACGCGGGAGAGCAGTACTTC. Protein: CASSLAGGLDAGEQYF.

CDR3 sequence: CATAVSIKETQYF. DNA for the CDR3: TGTGCCACCGCGGTTAGCATTAAAGAGACCCAGTACTTC. This sequence joins TRBV10-3 and TRBJ2-5; no clear D. Per the germline V gene, CDR1 is ENHRY and CDR2 is SYGVKD. V lost 10 bases, J lost 3 bases, and 15 bases lay in between. This CDR3 has 13 residues.

The chain links TRBV20-1 to TRBJ1-5; 8 nucleotides agree with TRBD1. V trimming: 6 bases; J trimming: 1 base; junction bases outside the gene matches: 5. The CDR3 has 14 residues. Looked up from germline, CDR1 is DFQATT and CDR2 is SNEGSKA (reference sequence). CDR3 amino acids: CSAKQGGSNQPQHF. CDR3 nucleotide sequence: TGCAGTGCCAAACAGGGGGGAAGCAATCAGCCCCAGCATTTT.

The sample holds many counts of this clonotype. The chain uses TRBV29-1 and TRBJ2-3; TRBD1 matches at 10 bases. The CDR3 covers 15 residues. Germline V gene sequence: CDR1 SQVTM, CDR2 ANQGSEA. Germline trimming cut 5 bases from V and 1 base from J; bases unmatched to any gene: 6. The CDR3: CSVSRDRGRTDTQYF. In nucleotides, the CDR3 is TGCAGCGTTAGCCGGGACAGGGGACGCACAGATACGCAGTATTTT.

The rearrangement uses TRBV20-1 and TRBJ2-1; 10 nucleotides agree with TRBD2. The germline gives CDR1 DFQATT, CDR2 SNEGSKA (reference sequence). CDR3 length: 15 residues. The CDR3 bases are TGCAGCCTAAGGCGGGGACTAGCGCCCCTTGATGAGCAGTTCTTC. Translating gives CSLRRGLAPLDEQFF.

This clonotype was seen repeatedly, ten times or more. V usage is TRBV12-3 or TRBV12-4 and J usage is TRBJ2-1; no clear D. V dropped 3 bases and J dropped 0 bases, with 9 bases sitting between them. The CDR3 extends over 15 amino acids. In DNA, the CDR3 is TGTGCCAGCAGTTTTCGGGCGAGCTCCTACAATGAGCAGTTCTTC. Its protein is CASSFRASSYNEQFF.

This chain uses TRBV28 with TRBJ2-7, with D tentatively TRBD2 (6 bases). Per the germline V gene, CDR1 is MDHEN and CDR2 is SYDVKM. The CDR3 consists of 14 residues. Trimming left V 3 bases short and J 0 bases short, with 9 bases between. Written as DNA, the CDR3 is TGTGCCAGCAGTTTTCGGGAGCGCTCCTACGAGCAGTACTTC. Translated, it gives CASSFRERSYEQYF.

The chain recombines TRBV27 with TRBJ2-5; maybe TRBD2 (5 bases). Germline values: CDR1 MNHEY, CDR2 SMNVEV (reference sequence). Trimming removed 2 bases at V and 5 bases at J, with 15 bases between. The CDR3 runs 15 residues. The CDR3 sequence is CASSLGRTFRETQYF. Here the CDR3 DNA reads TGTGCCAGCAGTTTAGGACGGACTTTTCGGGAGACCCAGTACTTC.

This chain connects TRBV20-1 to TRBJ2-6, with 7 bases lining up with TRBD2. The CDR3 contains 14 residues. From germline, CDR1 is DFQATT and CDR2 SNEGSKA (reference sequence). The V gene end was trimmed by 6 bases and the J gene end by 1 base; junction bases not matched to a gene: 3. The CDR3 sequence: CSATAGSGANVLTF. The CDR3 nucleotides read TGCAGTGCAACAGCGGGGTCTGGGGCCAACGTCCTGACTTTC.

This clonotype was recorded many times. The chain carries TRBV29-1 and TRBJ2-7; 16 nucleotides line up with TRBD2. The CDR3 is 18 residues long. The trim removed 2 bases at V and 2 bases at J, leaving 9 bases unmatched. CDR1 is SQVTM, CDR2 ANQGSEA, per germline. The CDR3 nucleotides are TGCAGCGTTGAAACGGGACTAGCGGGAGGGTCCTTTACCTACGAGCAGTACTTC. It translates to CSVETGLAGGSFTYEQYF.

This clonotype showed up just a few times. This chain links TRBV20-1 with TRBJ2-3; TRBD2 matches 9 bases. V shed 3 bases and J 6 bases; nucleotides not matched to a gene: 16. The CDR3 contains 17 residues. The germline gives CDR1 DFQATT, CDR2 SNEGSKA (reference sequence). The CDR3 loop reads CSASGDRELAGPDTQYF. In DNA, the CDR3 is TGCAGTGCTAGCGGCGACAGGGAACTAGCGGGCCCTGATACGCAGTATTTT.

This chain joins TRBV4-2 and TRBJ2-6, with 7 bases matching TRBD1. Germline CDR1 reads LGHNA; CDR2 reads YNFKEQ. The ends lost 2 bases at V and 3 bases at J; junction bases unmatched: 4. The CDR3 consists of 16 residues. CDR3 nucleotide sequence: TGTGCCAGCAGCCAACTGACAGGGAGTGGGGCCAACGTCCTGACTTTC. Amino acids: CASSQLTGSGANVLTF.

This clonotype was seen repeatedly, ten times or more. The chain links TRBV7-2 to TRBJ2-2; D gene unclear. CDR3 length: 14 amino acids. V lost 2 bases and J lost 1, with 5 bases in between. Looked up from germline, CDR1 is SGHTA and CDR2 is FQGNSA. The CDR3 region has the DNA TGTGCCAGCAGCTTAAGCTTGAACACCGGGGAGCTGTTTTTT. Encoded protein: CASSLSLNTGELFF.

This chain joins TRBV9 and TRBJ2-5; 11 positions agree with TRBD2. Germline V lookup: CDR1 SGDLS, CDR2 YYNGEE. CDR3 size: 17 residues. J gave up 2 bases and V 0 bases, and 6 bases lay outside the gene matches. The CDR3 sequence: CASSVGLAGGGQETQYF. For the CDR3, the DNA is TGTGCCAGCAGCGTAGGGCTAGCGGGAGGAGGACAAGAGACCCAGTACTTC.

This clonotype appeared many times. The rearrangement joins TRBV20-1 to TRBJ2-7; 7 nucleotides align to TRBD2. Looked up from germline, CDR1 is DFQATT and CDR2 is SNEGSKA (reference sequence). With V trimmed by 5 bases and J by 4 bases, 11 bases remained unmatched. The CDR3 sequence is 14 residues long. The CDR3 sequence is CSAYRPGGIYEQYF. The CDR3 DNA reads as TGCAGTGCTTACCGCCCGGGAGGCATATACGAGCAGTACTTC.

This clonotype was seen a handful of times. The chain carries TRBV15 and TRBJ2-1; maybe TRBD1 (6 bases). With 0 bases removed from V and 10 bases from J, the gap between germline ends came to 10 bases. This CDR3 region has 13 residues. The germline gives CDR1 LNHNV, CDR2 YYDKDF (reference sequence). The CDR3 loop reads CATSRDRGVEQFF. The CDR3 DNA reads as TGTGCCACCAGCAGAGACAGGGGAGTGGAGCAGTTCTTC. The full variable domain, rest sourced from reference TRBV15 and TRBJ2-1, is DAMVIQNPRYQVTQFGKPVTLSCSQTLNHNVMYWYQQKSSQAPKLLFHYYDKDFNNEADTPDNFQSRRPNTSFCFLDIRSPGLGDTAMYLCATSRDRGVEQFFGPGTRLTVL.

This clonotype was detected a few times. CDR3 in DNA: TGTGCCAGCCATGGACTAGCCCCCGATACGCAGTATTTT. Its translation is CASHGLAPDTQYF. The rearrangement joins TRBV2 to TRBJ2-3; 8 positions match TRBD2. J gave up 6 bases and V 8 bases, and 7 bases lay outside the gene matches. This CDR3 is built from 13 residues. Germline V gives CDR1 SNHLY, CDR2 FYNNEI.

This clonotype was observed a few times. The rearrangement uses TRBV12-3 or TRBV12-4 and TRBJ2-7; unclear D gene. The V and J ends lost 2 bases and 8 bases respectively, with 7 bases between them. There are 11 residues in the CDR3. The CDR3 protein is CASSLQEKQYF. The CDR3, as DNA: TGTGCCAGCAGTTTACAAGAAAAGCAGTACTTC.

J is TRBJ2-1 and V is TRBV2; 16 bases match TRBD2. Germline trimming cut 3 bases from V and 4 bases from J; bases unmatched to any gene: 3. CDR1 and CDR2 (germline): SNHLY, FYNNEI. This CDR3 is 17 amino acids long. CDR3 residues: CASSEPGLAGGYNEQFF. CDR3 coding DNA: TGTGCCAGCAGTGAGCCGGGACTAGCGGGAGGGTACAATGAGCAGTTCTTC.

This clonotype has more than one count but fewer than ten. At one end the junction does not follow the germline gene, possibly because of a read error. V gene TRBV12-3 or TRBV12-4 combines with J gene TRBJ1-4; TRBD1 is a possible D gene (5 bases). This CDR3 has 14 residues. CDR3 amino acids: CASRLGATNEKLFF. The DNA of the CDR3 is TGTGCCAGCAGATTAGGGGCAACTAATGAAAAACTGTTTTTT.